The present T cell receptor (beta chain) was sequenced within a study of blood T cell repertoires in COVID-19. Looking at the study overall: The United States, Italy and Spain were the sources of the acute and convalescent COVID-19 samples. In each case, the material was cDNA or gDNA derived from T cells, B-cell-depleted T cells, or PBMCs.

How the authors handled the data: Amplification from reference gene primers served as the basis for estimated nucleated cell counts. Sequenced by immunoSEQ multiplex PCR; TCRdb stores in-frame clones only, minus some. V, J and clone size are taken as reported in that table, and D and trimming were inferred from the DNA itself. The sample consists of some 450,000 clones, approximately 90% of them appearing once. The Seattle patients, enrolled during active infection, were followed longitudinally. The germline V gene encodes CDR1 MRHNA and CDR2 SNTAGT. Trimming removed 6 bases from V and 4 bases from J; junction bases left unmatched: 17. The CDR3 is 18 amino acids.

The rearrangement links TRBV6-4 to TRBJ2-1; 8 bases are a match to TRBD1. The sequence came from a man between 18 and 29 years old with COVID-19, enrolled during active disease. The source material was peripheral blood. CDR3: CASSKALRQGPGYNEQFF. CDR3 DNA sequence: TGTGCCAGCAGCAAAGCCCTTCGACAGGGGCCCGGTTACAATGAGCAGTTCTTC.